Below are 23 T cell receptor beta chains sequenced from a single sample in a study of cytomegalovirus exposure and HLA in healthy donors (dated by TCRdb to the late 2010s). The library was generated by the immunoSEQ multiplex PCR assay. A mixture of 60 forward primers for TCR Vbeta segments and 13 reverse primers for TCR Jbeta segments was used in the multiplex PCR. What TCRdb holds here is the immuneACCESS table cut down to in-frame rearrangements. Part of the clones is not present; checked against another copy, under half of the missing clones reflect an unresolved V gene, and the others are unexplained. The sample table shows around 180,000 clones, and 78% are seen once. The ten largest clonotypes hold 6% of the sample. The sample consisted of PBMCs. These receptors all come from a woman aged 25 to 45 in good health and CMV-seropositive.

V usage is TRBV6-5 and J usage is TRBJ2-5, with 11 bases identical to TRBD2. J was trimmed by 7 bases and V by 0 bases; bases with no gene match: 7. This CDR3 region has 16 residues. Germline CDR1 reads MNHEY; CDR2 reads SVGAGI. The CDR3 is CASSYSLAGGRGTQYF. CDR3 DNA: TGTGCCAGCAGTTACTCTCTAGCGGGGGGCCGGGGGACCCAGTACTTC.

V usage is TRBV2 and J usage is TRBJ2-3; TRBD2 matches at 12 bases. The germline gives CDR1 SNHLY, CDR2 FYNNEI. Trimming at V came to 6 bases and at J to 2 bases, leaving 9 bases not matched to a gene. This CDR3 has 17 residues. CDR3 sequence: CASSDARLAGDTDTQYF. The CDR3 nucleotides are TGTGCCAGCAGCGACGCTAGACTAGCGGGAGACACAGATACGCAGTATTTT.

In this sample, this clone turned up a few times. The rearrangement uses TRBV25-1 and TRBJ2-1, with 9 bases lining up with TRBD2. The trim removed 1 base at V and 3 bases at J, leaving 4 bases unmatched. The CDR3 has 16 residues. Germline loops: CDR1 MGHDK, CDR2 SYGVNS. The CDR3 nucleotides read TGTGCCAGCAGTGAATTGGCTAGCGGGGACTACAATGAGCAGTTCTTC. Amino acid sequence: CASSELASGDYNEQFF.

The chain is built from TRBV18 and TRBJ1-1; no firm D call. The CDR3 loop spans 13 amino acids. Germline lookup yields CDR1 KGHSH and CDR2 LQKENI. The germline V and J ends were trimmed by 6 bases and 5 bases, with 13 bases remaining between them. In DNA form, the CDR3 reads TGTGCCAGCTCCCCCCCCGGGAGGACTGAAGCTTTCTTT. Translating it yields CASSPPGRTEAFF.

V and J are TRBV4-2 and TRBJ2-3, with D possibly matching TRBD2 (5 bases). Germline CDR1 and CDR2: LGHNA and YNFKEQ. V dropped 3 bases and J dropped 4 bases, with 14 bases sitting between them. The CDR3 length is 15 residues. CDR3 coding DNA: TGTGCCAGCAGCCATAGTCTAGGGAGCGCAGATACGCAGTATTTT. Translating gives CASSHSLGSADTQYF.

The rearrangement uses TRBV11-2 and TRBJ1-1; D is perhaps TRBD1 (5 bases). The CDR3 consists of 14 residues. CDR1 and CDR2 from the germline V gene are SGHAT and FQNNGV. The V gene lost 5 bases and the J gene lost 6 bases, with 16 bases spanning the gap. CDR3 loop: CASSPADSRPEAFF. CDR3 coding DNA: TGTGCCAGCAGCCCCGCTGACAGCCGTCCTGAAGCTTTCTTT. Combining the CDR3 with reference TRBV11-2 and TRBJ1-1 gives the whole variable domain EAGVAQSPRYKIIEKRQSVAFWCNPISGHATLYWYQQILGQGPKLLIQFQNNGVVDDSQLPKDRFSAERLKGVDSTLKIQPAKLEDSAVYLCASSPADSRPEAFFGQGTRLTVV.

The gene calls are TRBV27 and TRBJ2-6, with a weak D call TRBD2 (5 bases). The V gene lost 1 base and the J gene lost 0 bases, with 19 bases spanning the gap. The V gene's germline CDR1 is MNHEY and CDR2 SMNVEV (reference sequence). The CDR3 loop spans 20 amino acids. The CDR3: CASSLLATWTDNSGANVLTF. The DNA of the CDR3 is TGTGCCAGCAGTTTATTAGCTACGTGGACTGATAACTCTGGGGCCAACGTCCTGACTTTC.

V is TRBV4-1 and J is TRBJ2-7; 12 bases line up with TRBD2. Germline V gene lookup returns CDR1 MGHRA and CDR2 YSYEKL. This CDR3 spans 15 amino acids. V gave up 5 bases and J gave up 4 bases; unmatched junction bases: 6. The CDR3 bases are TGCGCCAGCAGCTTACGGACTAGCGGGATATACGAGCAGTACTTC. Translating gives CASSLRTSGIYEQYF.

The V and J genes are TRBV7-6 and TRBJ2-7, with a possible D match to TRBD1 (5 bases). This CDR3 has 14 amino acids. The V end lost 3 bases, the J end lost 3 bases, and 12 bases lay between the germline ends. CDR1 is SGHVS, CDR2 FNYEAQ, per germline. The CDR3 spells CASSLGRADYEQYF. In DNA, the CDR3 is TGTGCCAGCAGCTTGGGCAGGGCAGACTACGAGCAGTACTTC.

The chain employs TRBV6-1 and TRBJ2-3, with D possibly matching TRBD2 (5 bases). The CDR3 totals 14 residues. V lost 2 bases, J lost 4 bases, and 10 bases lay in between. CDR1 and CDR2 from the germline V gene are MNHNS and SASEGT. The CDR3 here is CASSEIREADTQYF. The CDR3 DNA follows: TGTGCCAGCAGTGAAATCCGGGAAGCAGATACGCAGTATTTT.

V is TRBV5-6 and J is TRBJ2-1; possible D gene TRBD1, 6 bases. The V end lost 5 bases, the J end lost 6 bases, and 15 bases lay between the germline ends. There are 14 residues in the CDR3. Germline lookup yields CDR1 SGHDT and CDR2 YYEEEE. For the CDR3, the DNA is TGTGCCAGCAGTCCTACAGGGAAGGGCAATGAGCAGTTCTTC. Translating gives CASSPTGKGNEQFF.

The V call is TRBV2, the J call TRBJ2-6; 9 bases line up with TRBD2. Germline V gene lookup returns CDR1 SNHLY and CDR2 FYNNEI. The trim removed 6 bases at V and 1 base at J, leaving 13 bases unmatched. CDR3 length: 19 amino acids. The CDR3 DNA is TGTGCCAGCAGCCGGGTTAGCGGGAGTTCTATATCTGGGGCCAACGTCCTGACTTTC. Its translation is CASSRVSGSSISGANVLTF. The full variable domain, with the rest looked up from reference TRBV2 and TRBJ2-6, is EPEVTQTPSHQVTQMGQEVILRCVPISNHLYFYWYRQILGQKVEFLVSFYNNEISEKSEIFDDQFSVERPDGSNFTLKIRSTKLEDSAMYFCASSRVSGSSISGANVLTFGAGSRLTVL.

This sequence joins TRBV7-9 and TRBJ2-7; no clear D gene. CDR1 is SEHNR and CDR2 is FQNEAQ in the germline V gene (reference sequence). CDR3 size: 16 residues. Trimming pared 1 base from V and 2 bases from J, leaving 15 bases between. CDR3 nucleotide sequence: TGTGCCAGCAGCTTAGATACGTCGAGTTATCCCTACGAGCAGTACTTC. It is translated as CASSLDTSSYPYEQYF.

This clone was seen a few times. The chain has TRBV7-9 and TRBJ1-1; D perhaps matches TRBD1 (6 bases). The CDR3 has 16 amino acids. V was clipped by 4 bases and J by 6 bases, with 21 bases between them. Germline V gene sequence: CDR1 SEHNR, CDR2 FQNEAQ (reference sequence). Here the CDR3 reads CASSYLGQQGGPEAFF. The CDR3 DNA is TGTGCCAGCAGCTACCTAGGACAGCAGGGTGGGCCTGAAGCTTTCTTT.

V is TRBV28 and J is TRBJ2-1, with a possible D match to TRBD1 (5 bases). Germline loops: CDR1 MDHEN, CDR2 SYDVKM. The CDR3 is made up of 16 amino acids. The V and J ends lost 5 bases and 0 bases respectively, with 14 bases between them. CDR3 DNA: TGTGCCAGCAGTCCGCAGGGCGGAAGCTCCTACAATGAGCAGTTCTTC. It yields the protein CASSPQGGSSYNEQFF.

This rearrangement joins TRBV9 to TRBJ2-4, with 10 bases matching TRBD1. The CDR3 covers 14 residues. V lost 4 bases, J lost 6 bases, and 4 bases stayed unmatched. Germline CDR1 SGDLS, CDR2 YYNGEE. The CDR3 loop is CASSFGTGVNIQYF. The CDR3 DNA reads TGTGCCAGCAGCTTCGGGACAGGGGTAAACATTCAGTACTTC.

The rearrangement links TRBV10-1 to TRBJ1-2; D ambiguous. V was trimmed by 8 bases and J by 2 bases, leaving 9 bases between them. Per the germline V gene, CDR1 is WNHNN and CDR2 is SYGVQD (reference sequence). This CDR3 has 12 residues. The CDR3 loop is CASSPTNYGYTF. The CDR3, as DNA: TGCGCCAGCTCCCCGACAAACTATGGCTACACCTTC.

The gene calls are TRBV6-1 and TRBJ1-1, with no clear D. This CDR3 comprises 12 residues. Between the trimmed V and J ends, which lost 6 bases and 7 bases, there was a span of 12 bases. Per the germline V gene, CDR1 is MNHNS and CDR2 is SASEGT. As DNA, the CDR3 is TGTGCCAGCAGGAGGGAGGTTGGTGAAGCTTTCTTT. Translated: CASRREVGEAFF.

The chain couples TRBV5-4 to TRBJ2-5, with D possibly TRBD2 on 6 matching bases. Between the trimmed V and J ends, which lost 0 bases and 5 bases, there was a span of 11 bases. This CDR3 has 14 amino acids. Germline CDR1 and CDR2: SGHNT and YYREEE (reference sequence). CDR3 residues: CASSLGGVRETQYF. The CDR3 DNA reads as TGTGCCAGCAGCTTGGGCGGGGTGCGGGAGACCCAGTACTTC.

This clone was counted once. This rearrangement joins TRBV18 to TRBJ2-7; TRBD1 matches at 7 bases. Trimming at V came to 8 bases and at J to 3 bases, leaving 7 bases not matched to a gene. The germline V gene has CDR1 KGHSH and CDR2 LQKENI. The CDR3 has 13 amino acids. The CDR3 loop is CASVGTANYEQYF. In nucleotides, the CDR3 is TGTGCCAGCGTCGGGACAGCGAACTACGAGCAGTACTTC.

The rearrangement uses TRBV6-1 and TRBJ1-2, with 7 bases lining up with TRBD1. V shed 6 bases, J shed 0 bases, and the junction held 4 bases outside the gene matches. There are 14 residues in the CDR3. Germline lookup yields CDR1 MNHNS and CDR2 SASEGT. The CDR3 sequence is CASRRGTANYGYTF. CDR3 DNA sequence: TGTGCCAGCAGGAGGGGGACAGCTAACTATGGCTACACCTTC.

The chain carries TRBV6-5 and TRBJ1-1; D not certain. Per germline, CDR1 MNHEY and CDR2 SVGAGI. Deletions cut 2 bases from V and 1 base from J, with 8 bases between. The CDR3 runs 14 residues. The CDR3 region is CASSYQAQNTEAFF. As DNA, the CDR3 is TGTGCCAGCAGTTACCAAGCTCAGAACACTGAAGCTTTCTTT.

In its sample, this clone was seen a few times. V gene TRBV10-3 combines with J gene TRBJ1-1; D unresolved. Germline values: CDR1 ENHRY, CDR2 SYGVKD. The CDR3 has 14 amino acids. Trimming cost V 0 bases and J 0 bases, with 5 bases left between them. The CDR3 spells CAISESSVNTEAFF. CDR3 coding DNA: TGTGCCATCAGTGAGTCGAGCGTGAACACTGAAGCTTTCTTT.